This T cell receptor (beta chain) stems from a study of blood T cell repertoires in COVID-19. Study overall: Whether acute or convalescent, the COVID-19 samples came from the United States, Italy and Spain. From T cells, B-cell-depleted T cells, or PBMCs came the material, which was cDNA or gDNA.

Germline CDR1 and CDR2: MNHEY and SVGAGI. This CDR3 is 13 amino acids long. Trimming left V 1 base short and J 8 bases short, with 11 bases between. Source study methods: Using reference gene primer amplification, nucleated cell counts were estimated. The assay was immunoSEQ multiplex PCR, and TCRdb's table has in-frame clones only and misses some. V and J calls and clone size are as listed in that table; D and trimming were resolved from the DNA. The table lists 110,000 to 150,000 clones, 75% to 85% of them singletons. This clone was seen only a few times. J is TRBJ1-1 and V is TRBV6-5; possible D gene TRBD1, 6 bases. The TCR sequence derives from a man in his sixties with acute or convalescent COVID-19. Material for sequencing was peripheral blood. CDR3: CASSYFRGGEAFF. The CDR3 DNA reads as TGTGCCAGCAGTTACTTCAGGGGTGGCGAAGCTTTCTTT.